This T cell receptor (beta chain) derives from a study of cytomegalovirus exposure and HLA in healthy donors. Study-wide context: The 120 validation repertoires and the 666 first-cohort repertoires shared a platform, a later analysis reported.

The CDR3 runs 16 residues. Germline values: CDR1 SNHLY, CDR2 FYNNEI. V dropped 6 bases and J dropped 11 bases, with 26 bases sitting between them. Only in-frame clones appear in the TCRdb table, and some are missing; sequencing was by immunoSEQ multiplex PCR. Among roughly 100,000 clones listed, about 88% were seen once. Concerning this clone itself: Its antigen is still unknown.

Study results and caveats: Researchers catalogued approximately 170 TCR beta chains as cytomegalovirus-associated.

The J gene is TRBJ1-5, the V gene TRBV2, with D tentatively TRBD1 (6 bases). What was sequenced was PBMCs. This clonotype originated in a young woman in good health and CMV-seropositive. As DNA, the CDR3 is TGTGCCAGCAGCGCGGACAGCCTCACCAAGGGGGTAACCCAGCATTTT. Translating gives CASSADSLTKGVTQHF.